This is a list of T cell receptor beta chains from one sample in a study of blood T cell repertoires in COVID-19. The assay was immunoSEQ multiplex PCR, and TCRdb's table has in-frame clones only and misses some. The data show about 210,000 clones, just under 85% seen once. Sequenced input: peripheral blood. These receptors were collected from a woman aged 45-65 years with active or convalescent COVID-19. The CDR3 runs from the conserved cysteine through the conserved F or W. The D gene is left open where the match is weak. Size is stated for part of the rows, as once, few or many counts, or as a class when the clone is expanded.

size	length	V	J	D	DNA	CDR3
once	14	TRBV5-4	TRBJ2-5	-	TGTACCAGCAGCCCCGTGATGAGTGGAGGGACCCAGTACTTC	CTSSPVMSGGTQYF
once	13	TRBV3-1/TRBV3-2	TRBJ1-5	-	TGTGCCAGCAGCCAAGATCCGAATCAGCCCCAGCATTTT	CASSQDPNQPQHF
-	15	TRBV6-5	TRBJ1-2	TRBD1	TGTGCCAGCAGTTACTCGAGGGGGCCGAACCATGGCTACACCTTC	CASSYSRGPNHGYTF
-	14	TRBV6-5	TRBJ2-7	TRBD2	TGTGCCAGCCACAGTCTAGCGGAACCCTACGAGCAGTACTTC	CASHSLAEPYEQYF
-	15	TRBV5-4	TRBJ2-7	TRBD2	TGTGCCAGCAGCTTTACTAGCGGGAGGGTTACGCAGCAGTACTTC	CASSFTSGRVTQQYF
-	16	TRBV14	TRBJ1-6	TRBD1	TGTGCCAGCAGCCAGACAATCGACAGGGGGAGTTCACCCCTCCACTTT	CASSQTIDRGSSPLHF
few	14	TRBV28	TRBJ1-4	TRBD1	TGTGCCAGCAGTCCCGGGACAGGCGACGAAAAACTGTTTTTT	CASSPGTGDEKLFF
-	14	TRBV24-1	TRBJ1-2	TRBD1	TGTGCCACCAGTGGGGGACAGGGGAACTATGGCTACACCTTC	CATSGGQGNYGYTF
once	13	TRBV28	TRBJ1-5	-	TGTGCCAGCAGTTTGGGGGCGAATAGGCCCCAGCATTTT	CASSLGANRPQHF
-	16	TRBV4-1	TRBJ2-2	TRBD2	TGCGCCAGCAGCCCGGGACTAGCGGGGGCCCACGGGGAGCTGTTTTTT	CASSPGLAGAHGELFF
-	13	TRBV7-9	TRBJ2-1	TRBD1	TGTGCCAGCAGCTTGGGACAGTACAATGAGCAGTTCTTC	CASSLGQYNEQFF
-	14	TRBV27	TRBJ1-2	TRBD1	TGTGCCAGCAGGGGACAGGGGGGGAGCTATGGCTACACCTTC	CASRGQGGSYGYTF
-	15	TRBV27	TRBJ2-7	-	TGTGCCAGCAGTTTAGGGCCTAGCCCCGCCTACGAGCAGTACTTC	CASSLGPSPAYEQYF
-	14	TRBV9	TRBJ1-1	-	TGTGCCAGCACGGGGGGGCGACCGAACACTGAAGCTTTCTTT	CASTGGRPNTEAFF
-	15	TRBV2	TRBJ1-5	TRBD1	TGTGCCAGCAGGGCCGGGACAGGGGGCAATCAGCCCCAGCATTTT	CASRAGTGGNQPQHF
once	13	TRBV5-1	TRBJ2-7	TRBD1	TGCGCCAGCAGCGCCGGGACAGGCTACGAGCAGTACTTC	CASSAGTGYEQYF
-	15	TRBV6-5	TRBJ1-1	-	TGTGCCAGCAGTACCCAAGGAGGGGCGAACACTGAAGCTTTCTTT	CASSTQGGANTEAFF
-	14	TRBV5-4	TRBJ2-5	-	TGTGCCAGCAGCTTGAGGGGGGGGAAAGAGACCCAGTACTTC	CASSLRGGKETQYF
-	15	TRBV14	TRBJ1-2	-	TGTGCCAGCAGCCACCCTCCTGGGAGGGGTGATGGCTACACCTTC	CASSHPPGRGDGYTF
-	15	TRBV27	TRBJ2-1	-	TGTGCCAGCAGTTCGCAGGGGAGCTCCTACAATGAGCAGTTCTTC	CASSSQGSSYNEQFF
-	14	TRBV27	TRBJ1-2	TRBD1	TGTGCCAGCAGTTTATCAGGACAGGGGGGTGGCTACACCTTC	CASSLSGQGGGYTF
once	15	TRBV7-6	TRBJ2-1	TRBD2	TGTGCCAGCAGCCCCTGGGGGGGGGAGGGCAATGAGCAGTTCTTC	CASSPWGGEGNEQFF
few	15	TRBV28	TRBJ1-2	-	TGTGCCAGCAGTTCATCGGGGGGTGCAGGGAAAGGCTACACCTTC	CASSSSGGAGKGYTF
once	16	TRBV27	TRBJ2-7	TRBD2	TGTGCCAGCAGTCAAAGGACTAGCGGGAGGCCCTTGGAGCAGTACTTC	CASSQRTSGRPLEQYF
-	16	TRBV19	TRBJ2-1	TRBD2	TGTGCCAGTAGTCCGTTCGGCGGGGGACTTTACAATGAGCAGTTCTTC	CASSPFGGGLYNEQFF
-	15	TRBV3-1/TRBV3-2	TRBJ2-6	-	TGTGCCAGCAGCCAAGAGTGGGGCTCCGCCAACGTCCTGACTTTC	CASSQEWGSANVLTF
-	14	TRBV29-1	TRBJ2-3	TRBD2	TGCAGCGTTAAGGGACTAGCCCCCGCAGATACGCAGTATTTT	CSVKGLAPADTQYF
once	14	TRBV3-1/TRBV3-2	TRBJ2-5	-	TGTGCCAGCAGCCAAGAGTTCAGAATGGAGACCCAGTACTTC	CASSQEFRMETQYF
once	16	TRBV18	TRBJ1-3	-	TGTGCCAGCTCACCAATTGACAGCCCCTCTGGAAACACCATATATTTT	CASSPIDSPSGNTIYF
few	16	TRBV7-6	TRBJ1-3	-	TGTGCCAGCAGCTTAGCGGGGCCCCACTCTGGAAACACCATATATTTT	CASSLAGPHSGNTIYF
-	11	TRBV4-1	TRBJ1-2	TRBD1	TGCGCCAGCAGCCGGGACAGGGGGTACACCTTC	CASSRDRGYTF
once	15	TRBV9	TRBJ1-6	-	TGTGCCAGCAGCGAAACAGGGCGGCCCTATTCACCCCTCCACTTT	CASSETGRPYSPLHF
-	15	TRBV7-8	TRBJ2-1	TRBD2	TGTGCCAGCAGCTTAGGAGCGGGGGGTAACAATGAGCAGTTCTTC	CASSLGAGGNNEQFF
-	13	TRBV30	TRBJ1-1	-	TGTGCCTGGAGGGACAGCAAGAACACTGAAGCTTTCTTT	CAWRDSKNTEAFF
-	17	TRBV19	TRBJ2-1	TRBD2	TGTGCCAGTAGTATAACCCTGACTAGCGGGCGACGGAATGAGCAGTTCTTC	CASSITLTSGRRNEQFF
-	14	TRBV19	TRBJ2-7	-	TGTGCCAGTAGTAGCACGGGTTTTATCTACGAGCAGTACTTC	CASSSTGFIYEQYF
-	15	TRBV5-4	TRBJ2-1	TRBD2	TGTGCCAGCAGCCCGGGACTAGCAGAGTACAATGAGCAGTTCTTC	CASSPGLAEYNEQFF
few	16	TRBV4-2	TRBJ1-2	-	TGTGCCAGCAGCCCCACTCCACCAACTACGAACTATGGCTACACCTTC	CASSPTPPTTNYGYTF
-	14	TRBV11-2	TRBJ2-5	-	TGTGCCAGCAGCCGCTACGGGGACCAAGAGACCCAGTACTTC	CASSRYGDQETQYF
-	23	TRBV21-1	TRBJ2-7	-	TGTGCCAGCAGACTGTTCGGGACTAGCGGGAGGGCCTACGTTGAAACCACTTCCTACGAGCAGTACTTC	CASRLFGTSGRAYVETTSYEQYF
-	15	TRBV5-8	TRBJ2-5	TRBD2	TGTGCCAGCAGCCGGGGGGGACGGTTCGGTGAGACCCAGTACTTC	CASSRGGRFGETQYF
-	12	TRBV12-3/TRBV12-4	TRBJ2-3	-	TGTGCCAGCAGTTTATTTGGCGATACGCAGTATTTT	CASSLFGDTQYF
-	17	TRBV6-1	TRBJ2-1	TRBD2	TGTGCCAGCAGTGAAAGGGATAGCGGGGGGTTTTACAATGAGCAGTTCTTC	CASSERDSGGFYNEQFF
-	13	TRBV2	TRBJ2-1	TRBD2	TGTGCCAGCCAAGGGAGGGTTTGGAATGAGCAGTTCTTC	CASQGRVWNEQFF
-	14	TRBV23-1	TRBJ2-7	-	TGCGCCAGCAGTCAATTGGACTGGTCCTACGAGCAGTACTTC	CASSQLDWSYEQYF
-	12	TRBV28	TRBJ2-7	-	TGTGCGACACGAACAGGAACCTACGAGCAGTACTTC	CATRTGTYEQYF
-	15	TRBV19	TRBJ2-1	TRBD2	TGTGCCAGTAGCGGGACTAGCGGGAGTTACAATGAGCAGTTCTTC	CASSGTSGSYNEQFF
-	15	TRBV19	TRBJ2-7	-	TGTGCCAGTAGCAGAGCGACAGGCCAATTCTACGAGCAGTACTTC	CASSRATGQFYEQYF
-	13	TRBV28	TRBJ2-2	TRBD1	TGTGCCAGCAAACAGGGGTCCACCGGGGAGCTGTTTTTT	CASKQGSTGELFF
-	18	TRBV19	TRBJ2-7	TRBD1	TGTGCCAGTAGTATATCCTCGGCCCCCGGGACAGGGAGCTACGAGCAGTACTTC	CASSISSAPGTGSYEQYF
-	17	TRBV2	TRBJ1-1	-	TGTGCCAGCAGCCTCCGAGGTCCTGGGGGCGTTAACACTGAAGCTTTCTTT	CASSLRGPGGVNTEAFF
-	17	TRBV6-4	TRBJ2-3	TRBD2	TGTGCCAGCAGTGAAACTAGCGGGAGCGGAGCAGCAGATACGCAGTATTTT	CASSETSGSGAADTQYF
-	14	TRBV5-6	TRBJ1-1	-	TGTGCCAGCAGCTATGACAGGACGAACACTGAAGCTTTCTTT	CASSYDRTNTEAFF
-	13	TRBV28	TRBJ1-1	TRBD1	TGTGCCGGAAAACAGGGGGCGCCCTCTGAAGCTTTCTTT	CAGKQGAPSEAFF